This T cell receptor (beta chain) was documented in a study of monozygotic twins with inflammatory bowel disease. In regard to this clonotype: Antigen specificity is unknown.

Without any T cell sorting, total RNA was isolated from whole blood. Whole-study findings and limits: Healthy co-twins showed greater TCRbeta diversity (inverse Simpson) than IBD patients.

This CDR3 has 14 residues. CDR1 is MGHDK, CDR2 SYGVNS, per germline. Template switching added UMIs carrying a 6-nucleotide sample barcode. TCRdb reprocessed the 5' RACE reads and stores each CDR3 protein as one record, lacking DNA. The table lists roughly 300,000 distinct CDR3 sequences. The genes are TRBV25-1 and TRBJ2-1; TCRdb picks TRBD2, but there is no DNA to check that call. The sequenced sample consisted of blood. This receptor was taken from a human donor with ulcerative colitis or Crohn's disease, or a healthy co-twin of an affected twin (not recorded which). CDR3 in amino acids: CASSESPARNEQFF. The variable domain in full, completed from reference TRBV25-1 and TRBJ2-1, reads EADIYQTPRYLVIGTGKKITLECSQTMGHDKMYWYQQDPGMELHLIHYSYGVNSTEKGDLSSESTVSRIRTEHFPLTLESARPSHTSQYLCASSESPARNEQFFGPGTRLTVL.